A selection of T cell receptor beta chains follows, all from one sample in a study of CD8 T cells in acute hepatitis C reinfection. Here immunoSEQ multiplex PCR was the method, and the copy in TCRdb shows in-frame clones only, minus some. The table has about 38,000 clones, 85% to 90% seen once. Material: naive CD8+ T cells from PBMCs. The receptors were sampled from a man aged 25 to 45 with chronic hepatitis C. Both conserved end residues are part of each CDR3. A D gene is named only where the DNA matches it firmly. Clone size is stated in some rows and not others, as once, few, many or a class when expanded.

cdr3_aa	cdr3_nt	v_call	j_call	clone_size	d_call
CASRLAGGPYEQYF	TGTGCCAGCAGACTAGCGGGAGGACCGTACGAGCAGTACTTC	TRBV27	TRBJ2-7	-	TRBD2
CAWSPYRVPTDTQYF	TGTGCCTGGAGTCCATACAGGGTACCCACAGATACGCAGTATTTT	TRBV30	TRBJ2-3	-	-
CASSSRDRGNEQYF	TGTGCCAGCAGTTCCCGGGACAGGGGTAACGAGCAGTACTTC	TRBV2	TRBJ2-7	-	TRBD1
CASSSDPGNTIYF	TGTGCCAGCAGCTCAGACCCGGGGAACACCATATATTTT	TRBV7-9	TRBJ1-3	once	-
CASRPSPGTDPYGYTF	TGTGCCAGCCGCCCCTCCCCGGGGACAGACCCTTATGGCTACACCTTC	TRBV7-2	TRBJ1-2	-	TRBD1
CASSTGGLDTQYF	TGTGCCAGCAGCACCGGGGGGTTAGATACGCAGTATTTT	TRBV7-9	TRBJ2-3	-	TRBD2
CASSLARAGVGELFF	TGCGCCAGCAGCTTGGCGAGGGCGGGGGTCGGGGAGCTGTTTTTT	TRBV5-1	TRBJ2-2	-	TRBD2
CASSYAEAIGELFF	TGTGCCAGCAGTTATGCTGAGGCGATCGGGGAGCTGTTTTTT	TRBV6-6	TRBJ2-2	-	-
CASSLAAGELFF	TGTGCCAGCAGCTTAGCGGCCGGGGAGCTGTTTTTT	TRBV7-6	TRBJ2-2	-	-
CASSITSGKQDTQYF	TGTGCCAGTAGTATAACTAGCGGGAAACAAGATACGCAGTATTTT	TRBV19	TRBJ2-3	-	TRBD2
CASSYRGEQYF	TGTGCCAGCAGTTACAGGGGCGAGCAGTACTTC	TRBV27	TRBJ2-7	-	TRBD1
CASSLVGGLEQYF	TGTGCCAGCAGCTTGGTAGGGGGTCTGGAGCAGTACTTC	TRBV5-5	TRBJ2-7	few	-
CASRFPDTGELFF	TGTGCCAGCAGGTTCCCGGATACCGGGGAGCTGTTTTTT	TRBV13	TRBJ2-2	-	-
CASSSYQGGPQHF	TGTGCCAGCAGTTCCTACCAGGGGGGGCCCCAGCATTTT	TRBV27	TRBJ1-5	-	TRBD1
CSVEEWDMSQHF	TGCAGCGTTGAAGAATGGGACATGTCCCAGCATTTT	TRBV29-1	TRBJ1-5	-	-
CASSPLGAGGRETQYF	TGTGCCAGCAGCCCCCTTGGGGCGGGGGGGCGAGAGACCCAGTACTTC	TRBV9	TRBJ2-5	once	TRBD2
CASSYVGGTYNEQFF	TGTGCCAGCAGTTACGTCGGGGGAACCTACAATGAGCAGTTCTTC	TRBV6-6	TRBJ2-1	-	-
CSGVGGLTGELFF	TGCAGCGGCGTAGGGGGACTAACCGGGGAGCTGTTTTTT	TRBV29-1	TRBJ2-2	-	-
CASSPTDRVYTGELFF	TGTGCCAGCAGCCCTACGGACAGGGTTTACACCGGGGAGCTGTTTTTT	TRBV7-9	TRBJ2-2	-	TRBD1
CASSLAEYTEAFF	TGTGCCAGCAGCTTAGCTGAGTACACTGAAGCTTTCTTT	TRBV11-2	TRBJ1-1	-	-
CASSLDSSLNGELFF	TGTGCCAGCAGCTTGGATAGTAGTTTGAACGGGGAGCTGTTTTTT	TRBV5-4	TRBJ2-2	-	-
CASSWGRGHNQPQHF	TGTGCCAGCAGTTGGGGCAGGGGGCATAATCAGCCCCAGCATTTT	TRBV27	TRBJ1-5	-	TRBD1
CASSLDRLNEKLFF	TGTGCCAGCAGCTTGGACAGGCTTAATGAAAAACTGTTTTTT	TRBV5-6	TRBJ1-4	-	-
CASGPGRSTEAFF	TGTGCCAGTGGTCCGGGGCGGAGTACTGAAGCTTTCTTT	TRBV7-3	TRBJ1-1	-	-
CASSPGTGEAFF	TGTGCCAGCAGTCCCGGGACGGGGGAAGCTTTCTTT	TRBV6-4	TRBJ1-1	-	-
CASSLVKNTEAFF	TGTGCCAGCAGCTTGGTGAAGAACACTGAAGCTTTCTTT	TRBV5-6	TRBJ1-1	-	-
CARRNYGYTF	TGTGCCAGAAGGAACTATGGCTACACCTTC	TRBV2	TRBJ1-2	-	-
CASSLAPDRYNEQFF	TGTGCCAGCAGCTTAGCCCCAGACAGGTACAATGAGCAGTTCTTC	TRBV7-9	TRBJ2-1	once	-
CASSPATEAFF	TGTGCCAGCAGCCCCGCCACTGAAGCTTTCTTT	TRBV9	TRBJ1-1	-	-